A selection of T cell receptor beta chains follows, all from one sample in a study of blood T cell repertoires in COVID-19. TCRdb keeps only in-frame clones here, not all; method: immunoSEQ multiplex PCR. The sample lists about 110,000 clones; roughly 88% were seen once. Sequences were obtained from peripheral blood. The receptors were gathered from a human donor in a cohort sampled during active COVID-19. Each CDR3 is given without its conserved first and last residue. Each record gives: V gene, clone size, CDR3 protein. Only part of the rows carry a size: once, few, many, or a class if the clone is expanded.

V: TRBV27; size: once; CDR3: ASSSGLRNTEAF
V: TRBV19; size: .; CDR3: ASRDQRESLAGANVLT
V: TRBV7-9; size: .; CDR3: ASSSGVLMGVEKLF
V: TRBV12-3/TRBV12-4; size: .; CDR3: ASSSTGKKKLF
V: TRBV2; size: once; CDR3: ASRAGTSGFQETQY
V: TRBV9; size: once; CDR3: ASSVDSSAGAKNIQY
V: TRBV5-1; size: .; CDR3: ASSQDRNYGYT
V: TRBV18; size: .; CDR3: ASEPGRATEAF
V: TRBV7-9; size: .; CDR3: ASSFPGLPGEQY
V: TRBV7-9; size: .; CDR3: ASSPVPLGILGGGYT
V: TRBV28; size: .; CDR3: ASRTAGGREKLF
V: TRBV18; size: .; CDR3: ASSPDRGTYEQY
V: TRBV7-3; size: .; CDR3: ASSFSPGSRTDTQY
V: TRBV6-5; size: .; CDR3: ASSIAGGSLDEQY
V: TRBV9; size: .; CDR3: ASSVADTNQPQH
V: TRBV18; size: .; CDR3: ASSPQFGGNEQF
V: TRBV28; size: .; CDR3: ASSSQGGGSPLH
V: TRBV6-5; size: few; CDR3: ATGAGELF
V: TRBV4-2; size: .; CDR3: ASSQDWGSGNTIY
V: TRBV7-6; size: once; CDR3: ASSFRDRGDEQY
V: TRBV6-5; size: .; CDR3: ASLRQILDQQPQH
V: TRBV3-1/TRBV3-2; size: .; CDR3: ASSSGLRQPQH